This T cell receptor (beta chain) comes out of a study of spatial heterogeneity in lung cancer. The study's findings and limits: The study found that expanded intratumoral alpha and beta TCR counts tracked tumor mutation counts.

V shed 4 bases and J 0 bases; nucleotides not matched to a gene: 2. Per germline, CDR1 DFQATT and CDR2 SNEGSKA (reference sequence). This CDR3 is 13 amino acids long. This clonotype appeared many times. Its antigen remains unidentified. Time point described: sample taken at primary tumor resection. Donation came from 70 or so patients with untreated early-stage non-small cell lung cancer. The authors sequenced whole RNA from tumor, nontumor lung or frozen PBMC without sorting. TCR cDNA molecules each had a unique molecular identifier. TCRdb re-derived calls from the 5' RACE reads in MiXCR, one entry per CDR3 protein. Of a few thousand distinct CDR3 sequences in the sample, almost 8.5% were seen once.

This sequence was found in a male donor with early-stage non-small cell lung cancer. The chain couples TRBV20-1 to TRBJ1-1; TRBD1 matches at 7 bases. Source: lung tumor tissue, taken at surgery. The DNA for the CDR3 is TGCAGTGCTACCGGACAGGTGAACACTGAAGCTTTCTTT. Translating it yields CSATGQVNTEAFF.